This T cell receptor (beta chain) was sequenced in a study of spatial heterogeneity in lung cancer. Study summary: Taken at a median of about 2 years after resection, follow-up PBMC samples underwent sequencing when available.

Time point of the sample: blood at routine non-recurrence follow-up after resection. Sequencing was performed on whole RNA extracted from tumor and nontumor lung tissue, or from frozen PBMC, and the material was left unsorted. The CDR3 totals 16 residues. Germline assignment: CDR1 MNHNS and CDR2 SASEGT. V was shortened by 5 bases and J by 7 bases, with 21 bases between the two germline ends. This clonotype was recorded at least ten times. In the library, each TCR cDNA molecule bore its own unique molecular identifier. TCRdb re-derived calls from the 5' RACE reads in MiXCR, one entry per CDR3 protein. The sample yields around 110,000 distinct CDR3 sequences, 9.5% to 15% seen once.

This TCR was sampled from a male donor with early-stage non-small cell lung cancer. Specimen: PBMCs, collected at follow-up. This chain joins TRBV6-1 and TRBJ2-1; possible D gene TRBD1, 5 bases. The CDR3 spells CASSSLQVFSGNEQFF. DNA of the CDR3: TGTGCCAGCAGTTCTTTACAGGTTTTTTCTGGGAATGAGCAGTTCTTC.